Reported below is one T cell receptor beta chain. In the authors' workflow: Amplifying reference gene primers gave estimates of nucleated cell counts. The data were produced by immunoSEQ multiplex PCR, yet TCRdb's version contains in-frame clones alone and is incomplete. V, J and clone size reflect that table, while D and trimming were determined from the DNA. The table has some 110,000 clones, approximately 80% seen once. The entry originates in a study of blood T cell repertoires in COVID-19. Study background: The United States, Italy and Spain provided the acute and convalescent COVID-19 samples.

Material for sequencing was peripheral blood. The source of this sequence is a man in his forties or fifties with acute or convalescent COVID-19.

For the CDR3, the DNA is TGTGCCAGCAGCTTGGCGGGGGGGCGTACCGGGGAGCTGTTTTTT. Translated, it gives CASSLAGGRTGELFF. The chain combines TRBV5-4 with TRBJ2-2; 8 bases map to TRBD2. Looked up from germline, CDR1 is SGHNT and CDR2 is YYREEE (reference sequence). Trimming cost V 0 bases and J 5 bases; bases outside gene matches: 3. The CDR3 has 15 amino acids.